These 7 T cell receptor beta chains were all obtained from the same sample, sequenced in a study of blood T cell repertoires in COVID-19. Using immunoSEQ multiplex PCR, the repertoire was profiled, and TCRdb retains in-frame clones only, with some absent. The profile covers 350,000 to 500,000 clones, with around nine tenths appearing a single time and approximately 1.5% taken by the ten largest. The sample comprised PBMCs or T cells enriched from blood (not recorded which). The origin of the receptors is a woman between 18 and 29 years old who had been exposed to COVID-19.

This clone was counted a single time. This chain links TRBV7-8 with TRBJ2-3; a possible D gene is TRBD2 (5 bases). This CDR3 contains 14 residues. V lost 8 bases to trimming and J lost 1 base, with 13 bases between them. Germline V gene sequence: CDR1 SGHVS, CDR2 FQNEAQ. The CDR3: CASGDEGGTDTQYF. The DNA for the CDR3 is TGTGCCAGCGGCGACGAGGGAGGCACAGATACGCAGTATTTT.

The chain couples TRBV19 to TRBJ1-1, with D maybe TRBD1 (5 bases). Germline lookup yields CDR1 LNHDA and CDR2 SQIVND (reference sequence). V lost 1 base and J lost 1, with 10 bases in between. The CDR3 is made up of 15 amino acids. The CDR3 protein is CASSIGKGKNTEAFF. CDR3 coding DNA: TGTGCCAGTAGTATAGGGAAGGGGAAGAACACTGAAGCTTTCTTT.

This sequence joins TRBV12-3 or TRBV12-4 and TRBJ2-3, with no clear D. The CDR3 consists of 12 residues. Trimming shortened V by 4 bases and J by 5 bases, and 7 bases separated the two germline ends. The CDR3 DNA reads TGTGCCAGCAGTTCTATTAAAGATACGCAGTATTTT. Its translation: CASSSIKDTQYF.

The chain carries TRBV28 and TRBJ1-2, with TRBD1 matching over 9 bases. J gave up 4 bases and V 2 bases, and 8 bases lay outside the gene matches. Germline lookup yields CDR1 MDHEN and CDR2 SYDVKM. The CDR3 consists of 16 residues. The CDR3 spells CASSLEKGQGPYGYTF. The CDR3 DNA sequence: TGTGCCAGCAGTTTAGAAAAGGGACAGGGCCCCTATGGCTACACCTTC.

The genes are TRBV11-2 and TRBJ2-7; weak D call: TRBD2 (5 bases). This CDR3 has 14 amino acids. The ends were cut back, 5 bases at V and 3 bases at J, with 14 bases in the middle. From germline, CDR1 is SGHAT and CDR2 FQNNGV. The DNA for the CDR3 is TGTGCCAGCAGCCCGGAGGAGTTTCACTACGAGCAGTACTTC. Translating it yields CASSPEEFHYEQYF.

The J gene is TRBJ1-1, the V gene TRBV15; TRBD1 matches 8 bases. Trimming removed 5 bases from V and 3 bases from J; junction bases left unmatched: 8. CDR1 LNHNV and CDR2 YYDKDF come from the germline V gene (reference sequence). The CDR3 consists of 15 residues. DNA of the CDR3: TGTGCCACCAGCCGGGTAAGGACAGGGCACACTGAAGCTTTCTTT. It is translated as CATSRVRTGHTEAFF.

The rearrangement joins TRBV15 to TRBJ2-1; D possibly corresponds to TRBD2 (5 bases). V lost 5 bases and J lost 15, with 20 bases in between. The CDR3 sequence is 13 residues long. CDR1 LNHNV and CDR2 YYDKDF come from the germline V gene (reference sequence). The CDR3 DNA reads TGTGCCACCAGCCCCCCTGACGGCCCGGCGGGGTTCTTC. It codes for CATSPPDGPAGFF.